This TCR beta chain was recorded in a study of T cell repertoires in cytomegalovirus infection. TCRdb independently ran MiXCR on the reads; one entry per CDR3 protein. This sample has 650,000 to 900,000 distinct CDR3 sequences; less than 35% occur once, and the top ten carry around 12%. This clonotype was counted a few times. Its antigen remains unknown. Study outcomes and limitations: Clonotype analysis showed dominance of the ex vivo response by HLA-C-restricted CMV-specific TCR beta clonotypes.

This TCR was sampled from a human donor in good health (CMV status not recorded). Some clones in this sample may be carry-over from other donors' samples. Sequencing used cultured CD8+ T cells from PBMCs, obtained from culture after CMV antigen stimulation.

In DNA form, the CDR3 reads TGCAGCGTTAGGACCTCAATGGGGGGGGAGGTTTACAATGAGCAGTTCTTC. Translated, it gives CSVRTSMGGEVYNEQFF. The chain is built from TRBV29-1 and TRBJ2-1, with 7 bases lining up with TRBD2. CDR3 size: 17 residues. Germline V CDR1 and CDR2: SQVTM, ANQGSEA. V gave up 5 bases and J gave up 4 bases; unmatched junction bases: 17.